The 14 T cell receptor beta chains listed next were all sequenced from one sample in a study of blood T cells in healthy people across ages. The authors ran a second PCR of about 7 to 12 cycles using a sample-barcoded 5' primer and a J-beta primer mix. TCRdb independently ran MiXCR on the 5' RACE reads; one entry per CDR3 protein. The sample records about 690,000 distinct CDR3 sequences, over 40% being singletons. Sample: blood. Source of these receptors: a man at least 80 years old in good health.

This clonotype came up a few times. The chain combines TRBV6-2 or TRBV6-3 with TRBJ2-2; TRBD1 matches at 11 bases. The CDR3 has 14 amino acids. V gave up 6 bases and J gave up 9 bases; unmatched junction bases: 6. Germline V gives CDR1 MNHEY, CDR2 SVGEGT. The CDR3 sequence is CASSLGQGARELFF. Here the CDR3 DNA reads TGTGCCAGCAGCCTCGGACAGGGGGCCAGGGAGCTGTTTTTT.

The J gene is TRBJ1-5, the V gene TRBV6-2 or TRBV6-3, with no clear D. V lost 10 bases and J 0 bases, leaving 13 bases between the germline ends. CDR3 length equals 14 residues. Looked up from germline, CDR1 is MNHEY and CDR2 is SVGEGT. This CDR3 reads CATQSWNSNQPQHF. The DNA for the CDR3 is TGTGCCACCCAGTCGTGGAATAGCAATCAGCCCCAGCATTTT.

Turning to this clonotype: Since a much larger clone is just one base distant, this may be a read error. The chain combines TRBV29-1 with TRBJ2-6; weak D call: TRBD1 (5 bases). This CDR3 comprises 13 residues. Germline CDR1 is SQVTM and CDR2 is ANQGSEA. Written as DNA, the CDR3 is TGCAGCGTTGGGGGCTCTGGGGCCAGCGTCCTGACTTTC. It is translated as CSVGGSGASVLTF. The full variable domain, rest sourced from reference TRBV29-1 and TRBJ2-6, is SAVISQKPSRDICQRGTSLTIQCQVDSQVTMMFWYRQQPGQSLTLIATANQGSEATYESGFVIDKFPISRPNLTFSTLTVSNMSPEDSSIYLCSVGGSGASVLTFGAGSRLTVL.

The chain couples TRBV4-1 to TRBJ1-4, with D possibly TRBD1 on 5 matching bases. The V end lost 0 bases, the J end lost 7 bases, and 21 bases lay between the germline ends. This CDR3 is 18 amino acids long. Germline loops: CDR1 MGHRA, CDR2 YSYEKL. The CDR3 spells CASSQDARSRGLGEKLFF. The DNA of the CDR3 is TGCGCCAGCAGCCAAGATGCCCGGAGTAGGGGACTTGGTGAAAAACTGTTTTTT.

This chain links TRBV5-1 with TRBJ1-1; D ambiguous. V was pared by 2 bases and J by 1 base, with 9 bases between. This CDR3 comprises 14 residues. CDR1 SGHRS and CDR2 YFSETQ come from the germline V gene. The CDR3 DNA reads as TGCGCCAGCAGCTTTTCCTCGGGGAACACTGAAGCTTTCTTT. This encodes CASSFSSGNTEAFF.

This chain links TRBV9 with TRBJ2-1; TRBD2 aligns across 7 bases. With V trimmed by 2 bases and J by 3 bases, 26 bases remained unmatched. The CDR3 contains 22 residues. Germline CDR1 and CDR2: SGDLS and YYNGEE. The CDR3: CASSVSLLNSGGRSVGYNEQFF. CDR3 coding DNA: TGTGCCAGCAGCGTGTCCCTCCTAAATTCTGGCGGGAGATCGGTGGGCTACAATGAGCAGTTCTTC.

Concerning this clonotype: One junction end disagrees with the germline gene, perhaps due to a read error. The CDR3 spells CASGLGHGTDTQYF. CDR3 nucleotide sequence: TGTGCCAGCGGCTTAGGACACGGCACAGATACGCAGTATTTT. The chain joins TRBV7-9 to TRBJ2-3; possible D gene TRBD1, 5 bases. From germline, CDR1 is SEHNR and CDR2 FQNEAQ (reference sequence). CDR3 size: 14 residues. The full variable domain, completed using reference TRBV7-9 and TRBJ2-3, is DTGVSQNPRHKITKRGQNVTFRCDPISEHNRLYWYRQTLGQGPEFLTYFQNEAQLEKSRLLSDRFSAERPKGSFSTLEIQRTEQGDSAMYLCASGLGHGTDTQYFGPGTRLTVL.

A remark on this clonotype: A much larger clone differs from this one at a single base, so this may be a read error. The rearrangement uses TRBV18 and TRBJ1-2; possible D gene TRBD1, 6 bases. Per germline, CDR1 KGHSH and CDR2 LQKENI. The length of the CDR3 is 17 residues. V gave up 3 bases and J gave up 4 bases, with 21 bases separating them. CDR3 loop: CASSPGPPGGWGYGYTF. The CDR3 DNA sequence: TGTGCCAGCTCACCGGGCCCGCCGGGGGGCTGGGGCTATGGCTACACCTTC.

In its sample, this clonotype was seen a few times. CDR3 region: CASSTRRGRQETQYF. The CDR3 region has the DNA TGCGCCAGCAGCACACGCAGGGGGCGTCAAGAGACCCAGTACTTC. The rearrangement joins TRBV5-1 to TRBJ2-5; 8 bases match TRBD1. The CDR3 is made up of 15 amino acids. From germline, CDR1 is SGHRS and CDR2 YFSETQ. After removal of 4 bases from V and 2 bases from J, the junction contained 7 bases not matched to a gene.

V usage is TRBV28 and J usage is TRBJ2-2; D not resolved. V dropped 5 bases and J dropped 4 bases, with 8 bases sitting between them. In germline, CDR1 is MDHEN, CDR2 SYDVKM. This CDR3 has 13 amino acids. CDR3 in amino acids: CASSVESTGELFF. In nucleotides, the CDR3 is TGTGCCAGCAGTGTAGAGTCCACCGGGGAGCTGTTTTTT.

The chain links TRBV28 to TRBJ2-7; TRBD1 is a possible D gene (6 bases). Trimming took 3 bases from V and 5 from J, leaving 14 bases between them. The CDR3 has 14 residues. From germline, CDR1 is MDHEN and CDR2 SYDVKM. Here the CDR3 DNA reads TGTGCCAGCAGTTTGACGCAGGGGCAGAACGAGCAGTACTTC. It encodes CASSLTQGQNEQYF.

The chain couples TRBV20-1 to TRBJ2-7, with 8 bases fitting TRBD2. The CDR3 consists of 14 residues. The V segment lost 5 bases and the J segment 7 bases; nucleotides outside the gene matches: 13. CDR1 and CDR2 (germline): DFQATT, SNEGSKA (reference sequence). Here the CDR3 reads CSALSGLGYNEQYF. Written as DNA, the CDR3 is TGCAGTGCTCTGTCGGGACTAGGTTACAATGAGCAGTACTTC.

This chain connects TRBV28 to TRBJ1-5, with D possibly being TRBD1 (6 bases). This CDR3 has 14 residues. Germline CDR1 and CDR2: MDHEN and SYDVKM. V lost 2 bases, J lost 6 bases, and 11 bases lay in between. The CDR3 protein is CASSLPGVLQPQHF. CDR3 DNA sequence: TGTGCCAGCAGTTTACCAGGGGTCCTTCAGCCCCAGCATTTT.

This clonotype came up a few times. The J gene is TRBJ2-7, the V gene TRBV12-3 or TRBV12-4; possible D gene TRBD1, 6 bases. The CDR3 spans 12 residues. V lost 6 bases and J 4 bases, leaving 10 bases between the germline ends. CDR3 sequence reads: CASRDSRYEQYF. CDR3 sequence (DNA): TGTGCCAGCAGGGACAGTCGGTACGAGCAGTACTTC.